This is a list of T cell receptor beta chains from one sample in a study of PD-L1 blockade in urothelial cancer. Clones were read by immunoSEQ multiplex PCR, and TCRdb kept only the in-frame ones, dropping some. Of around 41,000 clones detected, 70% to 90% appear once; the ten largest clones hold 14%. Sample: PBMCs, taken around atezolizumab (anti-PD-L1) treatment. Receptors were obtained from an older woman with urothelial cancer. CDR3s include the opening cysteine and the closing phenylalanine or tryptophan. D genes are given only for firm matches. Rows give clone size only sometimes, using once, few, many, or a class for an expanded clone.

V: TRBV6-5; size: NA; J: TRBJ2-7; D: TRBD2; DNA: TGTGCCGTAAGGGGAGGGTTGTACGAGCAGTACTTC; CDR3: CAVRGGLYEQYF
V: TRBV21-1; size: NA; J: TRBJ2-2; D: NA; DNA: TGTGCCAGCAGCAATAGTTCCACCGGGACTAGCGGGAGGGCCGGGGAGCTGTTTTTT; CDR3: CASSNSSTGTSGRAGELFF
V: TRBV4-3; size: NA; J: TRBJ1-2; D: NA; DNA: TGCGCCAGCAGCCAAGACAGGAGGCAGGGGTGGCATGTAGCTGGCTACACCTTC; CDR3: CASSQDRRQGWHVAGYTF
V: TRBV5-4; size: NA; J: TRBJ1-1; D: TRBD1; DNA: TGTGCCAGCAGCTTGGGTGGGACAGGTGAAGCTTTCTTT; CDR3: CASSLGGTGEAFF
V: TRBV7-2; size: NA; J: TRBJ2-1; D: TRBD2; DNA: TGTGCCAGCAGCTCTGGTCTAGCGGGGGGAGATGAGCAGTTCTTC; CDR3: CASSSGLAGGDEQFF
V: TRBV5-1; size: NA; J: TRBJ2-7; D: TRBD2; DNA: TGCGCCAGCAGCTTCCCTAGCGGGGACCCATACGAGCAGTACTTC; CDR3: CASSFPSGDPYEQYF
V: TRBV4-3; size: NA; J: TRBJ2-3; D: TRBD2; DNA: TGCGCCAGCAGCCAAGAAACGGGCGGGGGTGCAGATACGCAGTATTTT; CDR3: CASSQETGGGADTQYF
V: TRBV27; size: few; J: TRBJ1-5; D: TRBD1; DNA: TGTGCCAGCAGGACTCTCCAGGGGGCGGACAATCAGCCCCAGCATTTT; CDR3: CASRTLQGADNQPQHF
V: TRBV9; size: NA; J: TRBJ1-4; D: NA; DNA: TGTGCCAGCAGCGTAGGGACAGCAAACGGGGAAAAACTGTTTTTT; CDR3: CASSVGTANGEKLFF
V: TRBV28; size: NA; J: TRBJ2-7; D: TRBD1; DNA: TGTGCCAGCATTAAAGGGGGCCAGTTGTACGAGCAGTACTTC; CDR3: CASIKGGQLYEQYF
V: TRBV4-1; size: NA; J: TRBJ1-1; D: NA; DNA: TGCGCCAGCAGCCATCGGCCCCTGATACAGGAGAAAAAAGTCATGAACACTGAAGCTTTCTTT; CDR3: CASSHRPLIQEKKVMNTEAFF